These T cell receptor beta chains were read from a single sample in a study of cytomegalovirus exposure and HLA in healthy donors. Sequencing was performed with immunoSEQ multiplex PCR; in TCRdb, only in-frame clones are kept and a portion is missing. The table shows some 150,000 clones, with around 79% occurring only once. The sample taken for sequencing was PBMCs. Receptor source: a man in his forties in good health and CMV-seropositive. Both conserved end residues are part of each CDR3. D genes are given only for firm matches. Expanded clones are given a class, and other clones once, few, many or no size at all.

CDR3 protein,CDR3 DNA,V gene,D gene,J gene,clone size
CSSSFYGTGNTEAFF,TGTTCCAGCAGCTTCTACGGGACAGGAAACACTGAAGCTTTCTTT,TRBV7-9,TRBD1,TRBJ1-1,NA
CASTSRGVGTGELFF,TGCGCCAGCACCTCCAGGGGTGTGGGGACCGGGGAGCTGTTTTTT,TRBV4-1,NA,TRBJ2-2,once
CASRPGQGATEAFF,TGTGCCAGCAGACCCGGACAGGGGGCAACTGAAGCTTTCTTT,TRBV5-6,TRBD1,TRBJ1-1,NA
CASSPKGAGSSYEQYF,TGTGCCAGCAGCCCCAAGGGGGCTGGGAGCTCCTACGAGCAGTACTTC,TRBV7-3,TRBD1,TRBJ2-7,NA
CASRGQGATNEKLFF,TGTGCCAGCAGGGGACAGGGGGCGACTAATGAAAAACTGTTTTTT,TRBV27,TRBD1,TRBJ1-4,NA
CASSWRQRAYEQYF,TGTGCCAGCAGTTGGAGACAGAGAGCCTACGAGCAGTACTTC,TRBV6-5,NA,TRBJ2-7,once
CASSLLIAGGQDEQYF,TGTGCCAGCAGCTTACTCATCGCGGGAGGGCAGGACGAGCAGTACTTC,TRBV5-6,TRBD2,TRBJ2-7,NA
CSSSAIDRGLVKTQYF,TGTTCCAGCAGCGCTATAGACAGGGGATTGGTTAAGACCCAGTACTTC,TRBV7-9,TRBD1,TRBJ2-5,once
CASSLNGQGIKTQYF,TGTGCCAGCAGCTTAAATGGACAGGGGATAAAGACCCAGTACTTC,TRBV7-9,TRBD1,TRBJ2-5,NA
CASSFSRVRKETQYF,TGTGCCAGCAGTTTTTCCCGCGTTCGAAAAGAGACCCAGTACTTC,TRBV28,NA,TRBJ2-5,NA
CASSSLIGTAGELFF,TGTGCCAGCAGTTCCCTCATCGGGACAGCCGGGGAGCTGTTTTTT,TRBV6-1,TRBD1,TRBJ2-2,NA
CASGLSQREGKYF,TGTGCTAGTGGTTTGAGCCAGCGGGAGGGCAAGTATTTT,TRBV12-5,TRBD2,TRBJ2-3,NA
CASSQAASGNTGELFF,TGTGCCAGCAGCCAAGCCGCTAGCGGGAACACCGGGGAGCTGTTTTTT,TRBV14,TRBD2,TRBJ2-2,NA
CASSEGTAFYSNQPQHF,TGTGCCAGCAGTGAAGGGACTGCCTTTTATAGCAATCAGCCCCAGCATTTT,TRBV2,NA,TRBJ1-5,NA
CASSPLGQISIYEQYF,TGTGCCAGCTCACCCCTCGGACAGATCAGCATCTACGAGCAGTACTTC,TRBV18,NA,TRBJ2-7,NA
CASRPRDFWQFF,TGTGCCAGCAGACCCAGGGATTTTTGGCAGTTCTTC,TRBV6-1,NA,TRBJ2-1,NA
CASSISGSTGNTIYF,TGTGCCAGTAGTATATCAGGGTCAACTGGAAACACCATATATTTT,TRBV19,NA,TRBJ1-3,NA
CASSVSGMNTEAFF,TGTGCCAGCAGCGTGTCGGGGATGAACACTGAAGCTTTCTTT,TRBV9,NA,TRBJ1-1,NA
CASILSGTPTEEQFF,TGTGCCAGCATTCTCAGCGGGACTCCTACTGAAGAGCAGTTCTTC,TRBV2,TRBD2,TRBJ2-1,NA
CASSPTSGPYNEQFF,TGTGCCAGCAGCCCGACTAGCGGACCCTACAATGAGCAGTTCTTC,TRBV7-9,TRBD2,TRBJ2-1,NA
CASSGWTGTQETQYF,TGTGCCAGCAGCGGATGGACAGGGACCCAAGAGACCCAGTACTTC,TRBV13,TRBD1,TRBJ2-5,NA
CASSLSPVGQWSDEQFF,TGTGCCAGCAGCTTATCCCCCGTAGGACAATGGTCCGATGAGCAGTTCTTC,TRBV13,NA,TRBJ2-1,NA
CAISQAQQNSYEQYF,TGTGCCATCAGTCAAGCGCAACAAAACTCCTACGAGCAGTACTTC,TRBV10-3,NA,TRBJ2-7,NA
CASSSTGFSNTGELFF,TGCGCCAGCAGCTCTACAGGGTTCTCGAACACCGGGGAGCTGTTTTTT,TRBV5-1,NA,TRBJ2-2,once
CASSWRDLSNQPQHF,TGCGCCAGCAGCTGGCGGGACCTTAGCAATCAGCCCCAGCATTTT,TRBV5-1,NA,TRBJ1-5,NA
CASSVRGTSSYNEQFF,TGTGCCAGCAGCGTACGTGGGACTAGCTCCTACAATGAGCAGTTCTTC,TRBV27,TRBD2,TRBJ2-1,NA
CASSPDRRNSYEQYF,TGTGCCAGCTCTCCGGACAGGCGAAATTCCTACGAACAGTACTTC,TRBV6-6,TRBD1,TRBJ2-7,NA
CASSEQGNYGYTF,TGTGCCAGCAGCGAACAGGGGAACTATGGCTACACCTTC,TRBV6-1,TRBD1,TRBJ1-2,once
CASSFGVGTEAFF,TGTGCCAGCAGCTTCGGGGTGGGCACTGAAGCTTTCTTT,TRBV5-5,NA,TRBJ1-1,NA